This TCR beta chain was obtained from a study of molecular identifiers for immune sequencing clone quantification. TCRdb recomputed calls from the PCR reads with MiXCR, one row per CDR3 protein. The data show around 460,000 distinct CDR3 sequences, 25% seen once. Germline CDR1 is SEHNR and CDR2 is FQNEAQ (reference sequence). The CDR3 runs to 14 residues. Between the trimmed V and J ends, which lost 3 bases and 5 bases, there was a span of 10 bases. This TCR was recovered from a human donor in good health. Some libraries in this study had Jurkat cell RNA spiked in. J is TRBJ2-2 and V is TRBV7-9; D is perhaps TRBD1 (5 bases). Specimen: naive CD8+ T cells from blood, with Jurkat cell RNA spiked in. Subset denoted: FACS-sorted CD8+CD4-CCR7+CD45RA+ naive T cells. CDR3 in DNA: TGTGCCAGCAGCTTTACGGCAGGGACCGGGGAGCTGTTTTTT. Translation: CASSFTAGTGELFF.